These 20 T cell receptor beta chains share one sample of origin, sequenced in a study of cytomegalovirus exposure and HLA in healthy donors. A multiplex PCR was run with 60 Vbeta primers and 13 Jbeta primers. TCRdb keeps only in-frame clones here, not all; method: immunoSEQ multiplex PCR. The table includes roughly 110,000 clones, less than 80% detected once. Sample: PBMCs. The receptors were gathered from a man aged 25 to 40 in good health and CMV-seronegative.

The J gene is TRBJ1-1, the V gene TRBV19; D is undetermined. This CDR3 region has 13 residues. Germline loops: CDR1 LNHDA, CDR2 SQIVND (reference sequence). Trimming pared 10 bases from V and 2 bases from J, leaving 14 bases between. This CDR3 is CATSGLSNTEAFF. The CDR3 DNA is TGTGCCACCTCTGGGCTTTCTAACACTGAAGCTTTCTTT.

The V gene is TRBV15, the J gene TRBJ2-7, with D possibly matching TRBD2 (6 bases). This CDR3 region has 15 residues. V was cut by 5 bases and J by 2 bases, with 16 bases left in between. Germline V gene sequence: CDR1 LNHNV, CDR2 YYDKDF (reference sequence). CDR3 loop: CATSSFGTAAYEQYF. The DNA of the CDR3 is TGTGCCACCAGCTCCTTCGGGACTGCGGCCTACGAGCAGTACTTC.

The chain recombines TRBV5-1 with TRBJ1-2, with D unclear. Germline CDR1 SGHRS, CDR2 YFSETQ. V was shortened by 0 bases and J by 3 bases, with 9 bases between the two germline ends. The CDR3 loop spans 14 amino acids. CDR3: CASSLAGTDYGYTF. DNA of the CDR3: TGCGCCAGCAGCTTGGCAGGAACGGACTATGGCTACACCTTC.

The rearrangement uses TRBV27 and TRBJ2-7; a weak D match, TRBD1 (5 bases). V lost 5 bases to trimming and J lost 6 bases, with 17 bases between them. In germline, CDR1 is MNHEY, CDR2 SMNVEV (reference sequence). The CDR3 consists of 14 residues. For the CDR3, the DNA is TGTGCCAGCAGTACCACCACCAGGGCTCGCGAGCAGTACTTC. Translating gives CASSTTTRAREQYF.

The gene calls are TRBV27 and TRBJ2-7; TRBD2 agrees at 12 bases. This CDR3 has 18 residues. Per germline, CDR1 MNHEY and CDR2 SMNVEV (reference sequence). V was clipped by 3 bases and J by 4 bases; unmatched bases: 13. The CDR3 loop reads CASSLVWTSGIRRYEQYF. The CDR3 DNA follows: TGTGCCAGCAGTTTGGTGTGGACTAGCGGGATCCGCCGGTACGAGCAGTACTTC.

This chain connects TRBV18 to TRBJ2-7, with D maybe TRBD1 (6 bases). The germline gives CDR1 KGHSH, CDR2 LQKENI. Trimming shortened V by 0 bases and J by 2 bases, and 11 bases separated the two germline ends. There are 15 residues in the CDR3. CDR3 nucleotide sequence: TGTGCCAGCTCACCACCGTCCGGGACACCCTACGAGCAGTACTTC. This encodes CASSPPSGTPYEQYF.

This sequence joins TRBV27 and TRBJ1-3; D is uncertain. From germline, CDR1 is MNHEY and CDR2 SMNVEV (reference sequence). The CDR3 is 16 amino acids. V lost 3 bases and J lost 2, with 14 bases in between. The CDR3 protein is CASSLRAWQAGNTIYF. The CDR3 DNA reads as TGTGCCAGCAGTTTGCGGGCCTGGCAGGCTGGAAACACCATATATTTT.

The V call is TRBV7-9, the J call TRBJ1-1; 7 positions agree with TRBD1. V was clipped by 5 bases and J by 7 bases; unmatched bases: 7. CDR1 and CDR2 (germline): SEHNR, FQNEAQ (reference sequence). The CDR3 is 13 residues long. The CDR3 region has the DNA TGTGCCAGCAGCGATAGGGGGCTCGGTGAAGCTTTCTTT. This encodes CASSDRGLGEAFF.

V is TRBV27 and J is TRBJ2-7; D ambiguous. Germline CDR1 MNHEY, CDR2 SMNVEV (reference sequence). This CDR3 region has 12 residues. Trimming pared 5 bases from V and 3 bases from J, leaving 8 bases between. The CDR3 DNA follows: TGTGCCAGCAGTCCCTCCCGCTACGAGCAGTACTTC. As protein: CASSPSRYEQYF.

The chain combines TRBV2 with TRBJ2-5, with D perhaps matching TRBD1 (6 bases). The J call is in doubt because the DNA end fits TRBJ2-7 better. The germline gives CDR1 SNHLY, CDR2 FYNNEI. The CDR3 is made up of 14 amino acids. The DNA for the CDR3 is TGTGCCAGTAAGGGACACGCACGGGGCTACGAGCAGTACTTC. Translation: CASKGHARGYEQYF.

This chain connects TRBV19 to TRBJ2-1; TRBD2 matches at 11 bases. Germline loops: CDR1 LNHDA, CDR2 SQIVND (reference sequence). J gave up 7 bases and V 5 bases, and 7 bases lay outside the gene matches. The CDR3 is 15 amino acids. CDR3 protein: CASSYSGRAGNEQFF. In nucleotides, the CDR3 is TGTGCCAGTAGTTATAGCGGGAGGGCCGGGAATGAGCAGTTCTTC.

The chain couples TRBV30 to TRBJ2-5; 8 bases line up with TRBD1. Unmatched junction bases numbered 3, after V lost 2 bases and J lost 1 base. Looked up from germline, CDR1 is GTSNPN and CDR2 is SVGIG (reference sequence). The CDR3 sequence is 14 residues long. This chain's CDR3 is CAWSRGQGQETQYF. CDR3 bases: TGTGCCTGGAGTCGAGGACAGGGCCAAGAGACCCAGTACTTC.

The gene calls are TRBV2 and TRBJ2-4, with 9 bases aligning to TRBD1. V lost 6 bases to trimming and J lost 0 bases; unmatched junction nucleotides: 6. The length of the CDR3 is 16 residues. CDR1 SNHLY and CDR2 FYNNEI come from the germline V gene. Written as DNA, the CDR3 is TGTGCCAGCAGAGACGACAGGGGGATAGCCAAAAACATTCAGTACTTC. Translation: CASRDDRGIAKNIQYF.

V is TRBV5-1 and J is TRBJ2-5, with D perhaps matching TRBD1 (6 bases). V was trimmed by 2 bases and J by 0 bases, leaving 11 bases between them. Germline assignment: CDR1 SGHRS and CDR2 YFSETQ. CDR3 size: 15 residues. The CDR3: CASSLQTGYQETQYF. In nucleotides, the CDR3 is TGCGCCAGCAGCTTACAAACAGGGTACCAAGAGACCCAGTACTTC.

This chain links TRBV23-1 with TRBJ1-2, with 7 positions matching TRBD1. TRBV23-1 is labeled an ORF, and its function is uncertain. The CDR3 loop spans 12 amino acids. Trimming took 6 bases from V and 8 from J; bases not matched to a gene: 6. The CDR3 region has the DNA TGCGCCAGCAGGACAGGGAAGTACGGCTACACCTTC. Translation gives CASRTGKYGYTF.

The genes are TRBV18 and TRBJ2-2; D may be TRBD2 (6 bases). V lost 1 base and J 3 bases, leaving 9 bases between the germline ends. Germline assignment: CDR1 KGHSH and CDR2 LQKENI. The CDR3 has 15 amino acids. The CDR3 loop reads CASSPRREDTGELFF. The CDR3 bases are TGTGCCAGCTCACCACGCAGGGAGGACACCGGGGAGCTGTTTTTT.

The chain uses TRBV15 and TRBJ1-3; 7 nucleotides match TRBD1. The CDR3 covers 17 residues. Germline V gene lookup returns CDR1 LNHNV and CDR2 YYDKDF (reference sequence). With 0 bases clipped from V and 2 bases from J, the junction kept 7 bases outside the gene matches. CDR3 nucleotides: TGTGCCACCAGCAGAGATTTATGGACAGGCACTGGAAACACCATATATTTT. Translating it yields CATSRDLWTGTGNTIYF.

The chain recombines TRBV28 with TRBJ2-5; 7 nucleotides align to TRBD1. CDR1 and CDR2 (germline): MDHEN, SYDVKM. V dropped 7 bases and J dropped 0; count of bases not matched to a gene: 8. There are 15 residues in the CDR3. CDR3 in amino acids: CASTHGTDYQETQYF. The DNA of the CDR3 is TGTGCCAGCACCCACGGGACAGACTACCAAGAGACCCAGTACTTC.

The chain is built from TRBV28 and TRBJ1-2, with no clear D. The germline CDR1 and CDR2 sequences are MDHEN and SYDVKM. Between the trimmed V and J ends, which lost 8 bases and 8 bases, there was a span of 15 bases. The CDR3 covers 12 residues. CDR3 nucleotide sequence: TGTGCCAGCGCCCCCCCCACGGGGGGCTACACCTTC. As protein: CASAPPTGGYTF.

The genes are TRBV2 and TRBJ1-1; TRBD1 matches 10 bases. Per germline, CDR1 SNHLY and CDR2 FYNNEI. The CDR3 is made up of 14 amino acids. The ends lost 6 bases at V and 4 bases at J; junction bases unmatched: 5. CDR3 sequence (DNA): TGTGCCAGCAGGGGACAGGGGTCTGGCACTGAAGCTTTCTTT. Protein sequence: CASRGQGSGTEAFF.